Below, 28 T cell receptor beta chains from the same sample are listed, as sequenced in a study of CD8+ T cells in alopecia areata (dated by TCRdb to 2016 to 2018). The library was obtained by the immunoSEQ multiplex PCR assay. To provide template for TCR sequencing, every sample had RNA extracted and reverse transcribed into cDNA. Here the immuneACCESS table is served through TCRdb, limited to in-frame sequences with V and J called. Missing clones are a known gap in these copies; in checked studies unresolved V genes cover under half, and the rest lacks a known reason. The sample table shows over 80,000 clones, and around 47% are seen once. Roughly 18% of the sample is taken by the ten largest. The time point label, read with the paper, signifies: less than 25 weeks on oral tofacitinib. The treatment or condition label, as the study defines it: oral pan-JAK inhibitor, 5-10 mg twice daily. The specimen comprised CD8+ T cells sorted from blood, sampled at week 24, from a patient treated with tofacitinib. These receptor sequences come from a human donor with alopecia areata.

This clone was recorded a few times. This rearrangement joins TRBV7-9 to TRBJ2-7, with 8 bases aligning to TRBD1. V lost 4 bases, J lost 2 bases, and 4 bases stayed unmatched. The CDR3 has 14 amino acids. The V gene's germline CDR1 is SEHNR and CDR2 FQNEAQ (reference sequence). Here the CDR3 DNA reads TGTGCCAGCAGCTCGGACAGGGACGCCTACGAGCAGTACTTC. This translates into CASSSDRDAYEQYF.

This clone was counted only a few times. V usage is TRBV5-6 and J usage is TRBJ2-7; TRBD1 aligns across 10 bases. There are 14 residues in the CDR3. CDR1 SGHDT and CDR2 YYEEEE come from the germline V gene. V dropped 4 bases and J dropped 10; count of bases not matched to a gene: 11. In DNA form, the CDR3 reads TGTGCCAGCAGCCCGGCCGCGGACAGGGGGGGACAGTACTTC. This codes for CASSPAADRGGQYF.

This clone has only a few counts. The junction shows a germline mismatch at one end, possibly a read error. This chain links TRBV11-2 with TRBJ1-2; TRBD1 is a possible D gene (5 bases). Per the germline V gene, CDR1 is SGHAT and CDR2 is FQNNGV. The CDR3 has 13 amino acids. The chain's CDR3 is CASSLGGLGPTLF. In nucleotides, the CDR3 is TGTGCCAGCAGCTTAGGGGGCTTAGGGCCTACGTTGTTC.

V and J are TRBV9 and TRBJ2-2; unclear D gene. Germline CDR1 reads SGDLS; CDR2 reads YYNGEE. The V end lost 4 bases, the J end lost 4 bases, and 5 bases lay between the germline ends. The CDR3 length is 12 residues. CDR3 protein: CASSFSTGELFF. The CDR3 DNA reads TGTGCCAGCAGCTTCTCCACCGGGGAGCTGTTTTTT.

The chain couples TRBV7-9 to TRBJ2-7; 12 bases match TRBD1. The trim removed 4 bases at V and 2 bases at J, leaving 3 bases unmatched. This CDR3 is 15 amino acids long. Germline V gene sequence: CDR1 SEHNR, CDR2 FQNEAQ (reference sequence). The CDR3 DNA sequence: TGTGCCAGCAGCTCGGGACAGGGGGCAACCTACGAGCAGTACTTC. Residues: CASSSGQGATYEQYF.

Of note for this clone: The identical CDR3 is also encoded by other nucleotide sequences in the sample. The chain joins TRBV29-1 to TRBJ2-2, with D perhaps TRBD1 or TRBD2 (5 bases each). Germline loops: CDR1 SQVTM, CDR2 ANQGSEA. Trimming cost V 4 bases and J 5 bases, with 8 bases left between them. The CDR3 has 12 amino acids. The CDR3 nucleotides read TGCAGCGTTGCTGGGGGAACCGGGGAGCTGTTTTTT. Translating gives CSVAGGTGELFF.

This clone appeared a few times. This sequence joins TRBV9 and TRBJ2-7; D is possibly TRBD1 (5 bases). CDR1 is SGDLS, CDR2 YYNGEE, per germline. This CDR3 is 13 amino acids long. V was cut by 0 bases and J by 3 bases, with 7 bases left in between. DNA of the CDR3: TGTGCCAGCAGCGTAGGCAGGGACTACGAGCAGTACTTC. It encodes CASSVGRDYEQYF.

On this clone itself: The same CDR3 is also encoded by other DNA sequences in this sample. In DNA, the CDR3 is TGTGCCAGCACCCTAGGGACGGAAGCTTTCTTT. Protein product: CASTLGTEAFF. The gene calls are TRBV7-8 and TRBJ1-1; tentatively, D is TRBD1 (5 bases). CDR1 and CDR2 from the germline V gene are SGHVS and FQNEAQ. V lost 7 bases, J lost 8 bases, and 11 bases lay in between. The CDR3 length is 11 residues.

The table lists this clone with a few counts. The rearrangement uses TRBV19 and TRBJ1-5, with TRBD1 matching 9 bases. The junction had 8 bases not matched to a gene; V was cut back by 11 bases and J by 3 bases. The V gene's germline CDR1 is LNHDA and CDR2 SQIVND (reference sequence). The CDR3 covers 14 residues. For the CDR3, the DNA is TGTGCCGCAAAGGGACAGGGACCCAATCAGCCCCAGCATTTT. Its translation: CAAKGQGPNQPQHF.

This clone was detected a few times. The rearrangement joins TRBV29-1 to TRBJ1-2; D may be TRBD1 (5 bases). Trimming removed 6 bases from V and 8 bases from J, with 19 bases in between. CDR1 is SQVTM, CDR2 ANQGSEA, per germline. CDR3 length equals 13 residues. CDR3 region: CSVPWGVDGGYTF. The CDR3 DNA sequence: TGCAGCGTCCCCTGGGGGGTGGACGGGGGCTACACCTTC.

The rearrangement uses TRBV9 and TRBJ2-5; TRBD1 or TRBD2 may be the D gene (5 bases each). The germline gives CDR1 SGDLS, CDR2 YYNGEE. The length of the CDR3 is 15 residues. V was pared by 1 base and J by 0 bases, with 10 bases between. CDR3 protein: CASSVLAGYQETQYF. For the CDR3, the DNA is TGTGCCAGCAGCGTACTAGCAGGGTACCAAGAGACCCAGTACTTC. The whole variable domain, remainder taken from reference TRBV9 and TRBJ2-5, is DSGVTQTPKHLITATGQRVTLRCSPRSGDLSVYWYQQSLDQGLQFLIQYYNGEERAKGNILERFSAQQFPDLHSELNLSSLELGDSALYFCASSVLAGYQETQYFGPGTRLLVL.

The rearrangement uses TRBV4-3 and TRBJ1-1; D not certain. This CDR3 comprises 15 residues. From germline, CDR1 is LGHNA and CDR2 YSLEER. Trimming shortened V by 1 base and J by 0 bases, and 9 bases separated the two germline ends. CDR3 residues: CASSQVTPLNTEAFF. As DNA, the CDR3 is TGCGCCAGCAGCCAAGTGACGCCACTGAACACTGAAGCTTTCTTT.

This chain links TRBV5-4 with TRBJ1-4; D perhaps matches TRBD1 (6 bases). V was pared by 0 bases and J by 6 bases, with 9 bases between. Germline V lookup: CDR1 SGHNT, CDR2 YYREEE (reference sequence). This CDR3 is built from 14 residues. In DNA, the CDR3 is TGTGCCAGCAGCTTGGAAAGGGGGGATGAAAAACTGTTTTTT. Protein sequence: CASSLERGDEKLFF.

On this clone: One end of the junction does not line up with germline, which may come from a read error. The CDR3 loop reads CASSPLGYYGYTF. CDR3 bases: TGTGCCAGCAGCCCGTTAGGATACTACGGCTACACCTTC. V usage is TRBV7-8 and J usage is TRBJ1-2, with D hard to call. This CDR3 has 13 amino acids. Per the germline V gene, CDR1 is SGHVS and CDR2 is FQNEAQ.

A single count supports this clone. This chain links TRBV13 with TRBJ2-7, with D tentatively TRBD1 or TRBD2 (5 bases each). This CDR3 region has 14 residues. V lost 5 bases and J lost 2, with 13 bases in between. Germline-derived CDR1 and CDR2 are PRHDT and FYEKMQ (reference sequence). The CDR3 region is CASSRIRGAYEQYF. CDR3 DNA: TGTGCCAGCAGCCGAATTCGGGGCGCCTACGAGCAGTACTTC.

Only a few counts were recorded for this clone. V usage is TRBV7-8 and J usage is TRBJ2-3; 9 positions match TRBD1. Germline loops: CDR1 SGHVS, CDR2 FQNEAQ. J lost 6 bases, V lost 5 bases, and 12 bases had no gene match. CDR3 size: 16 residues. CDR3 bases: TGTGCCAGCAGCCTTAGGGGGACAGGGAGGAAGGATACGCAGTATTTT. Amino acids: CASSLRGTGRKDTQYF.

The rearrangement links TRBV10-3 to TRBJ2-7; no reliable D call. The germline CDR1 and CDR2 sequences are ENHRY and SYGVKD. The CDR3 loop spans 12 amino acids. With 7 bases removed from V and 1 base from J, the gap between germline ends came to 8 bases. The CDR3 here is CAINDGSYEQYF. The CDR3 DNA reads as TGTGCCATCAATGACGGATCCTACGAGCAGTACTTC.

The chain links TRBV27 to TRBJ2-4; maybe TRBD1 (6 bases). Deletions cut 5 bases from V and 5 bases from J, with 13 bases between. The V gene's germline CDR1 is MNHEY and CDR2 SMNVEV (reference sequence). The CDR3 extends over 14 amino acids. DNA of the CDR3: TGTGCCAGCAGTCTCCGGGACACTCAAAACATTCAGTACTTC. This encodes CASSLRDTQNIQYF.

This sequence joins TRBV2 and TRBJ2-7; 7 nucleotides align to TRBD2. V lost 9 bases to trimming and J lost 3 bases; unmatched junction nucleotides: 8. CDR3 length: 13 amino acids. CDR1 and CDR2 from the germline V gene are SNHLY and FYNNEI. CDR3 DNA sequence: TGTGCCAGGGGGGAGGGCCCTCTCTACGAGCAGTACTTC. It specifies CARGEGPLYEQYF.

This clone was detected a few times. V and J are TRBV7-2 and TRBJ2-3; D tentatively reads TRBD1 or TRBD2 (5 bases each). Germline CDR1 is SGHTA and CDR2 is FQGNSA. The CDR3 consists of 14 residues. The V and J ends lost 1 base and 4 bases respectively, with 9 bases between them. The CDR3 reads CASSLVSGPDTQYF. The CDR3 DNA sequence: TGTGCCAGCAGCTTAGTTTCGGGACCAGATACGCAGTATTTT.

The chain employs TRBV28 and TRBJ1-5, with D tentatively TRBD1 (5 bases). Germline CDR1 reads MDHEN; CDR2 reads SYDVKM. The CDR3 loop spans 16 amino acids. The V and J ends lost 5 bases and 7 bases respectively, with 21 bases between them. As DNA, the CDR3 is TGTGCCAGCAGTACCCCGGGCGGGGGATGGATACAGCCCCAGCATTTT. Translation: CASSTPGGGWIQPQHF.

This clone has more than one count but fewer than ten. The chain links TRBV30 to TRBJ2-1; TRBD2 agrees at 8 bases. The CDR3 totals 14 residues. Germline V gives CDR1 GTSNPN, CDR2 SVGIG (reference sequence). With 2 bases clipped from V and 6 bases from J, the junction kept 6 bases outside the gene matches. The CDR3 loop reads CAWSFTSGFNEQFF. The CDR3 DNA reads TGTGCCTGGAGTTTTACTAGCGGATTCAATGAGCAGTTCTTC.

The chain recombines TRBV9 with TRBJ2-3; 8 bases match TRBD1. From germline, CDR1 is SGDLS and CDR2 YYNGEE. The V gene end was trimmed by 0 bases and the J gene end by 6 bases; junction bases not matched to a gene: 6. The CDR3 totals 15 residues. DNA of the CDR3: TGTGCCAGCAGCGTAGGGGACAGGCCCCAGGATACGCAGTATTTT. Its protein product is CASSVGDRPQDTQYF. The entire variable domain, with the rest obtained from reference TRBV9 and TRBJ2-3, is as follows: DSGVTQTPKHLITATGQRVTLRCSPRSGDLSVYWYQQSLDQGLQFLIQYYNGEERAKGNILERFSAQQFPDLHSELNLSSLELGDSALYFCASSVGDRPQDTQYFGPGTRLTVL.

V is TRBV28 and J is TRBJ2-7, with D tentatively TRBD1 (5 bases). V dropped 3 bases and J dropped 4 bases, with 19 bases sitting between them. This CDR3 comprises 16 residues. Germline assignment: CDR1 MDHEN and CDR2 SYDVKM. The CDR3 DNA is TGTGCCAGCAGTTTGTTAGGGGATAGGCGCTTTTACGAGCAGTACTTC. Translated, it gives CASSLLGDRRFYEQYF.

This chain joins TRBV29-1 and TRBJ2-7; 11 positions agree with TRBD2. With V trimmed by 5 bases and J by 3 bases, 6 bases remained unmatched. Germline CDR1 SQVTM, CDR2 ANQGSEA. The CDR3 runs 14 residues. CDR3 nucleotides: TGCAGCGTTTCCTCAGGACTAGCGGGCTACGAGCAGTACTTC. This sequence encodes CSVSSGLAGYEQYF.

There are a few counts of this clone. The chain joins TRBV7-2 to TRBJ2-3; 10 bases match TRBD2. The CDR3 sequence is 15 residues long. Germline trimming cut 5 bases from V and 5 bases from J; bases unmatched to any gene: 7. Germline lookup yields CDR1 SGHTA and CDR2 FQGNSA. CDR3: CASSRASGSRDTQYF. Here the CDR3 DNA reads TGTGCCAGCAGCCGGGCTAGCGGGAGTAGAGATACGCAGTATTTT.

The chain carries TRBV19 and TRBJ2-1, with 9 bases aligning to TRBD2. Germline V gene data show CDR1 as LNHDA and CDR2 as SQIVND (reference sequence). The V gene end was trimmed by 5 bases and the J gene end by 7 bases; junction bases not matched to a gene: 6. The CDR3 contains 14 residues. CDR3 loop: CASSPSGTFNEQFF. In DNA form, the CDR3 reads TGTGCCAGTAGTCCTAGCGGGACCTTTAATGAGCAGTTCTTC.

This clone was seen only a few times. The chain employs TRBV27 and TRBJ2-6, with 7 bases fitting TRBD1. The CDR3 length is 17 residues. Germline assignment: CDR1 MNHEY and CDR2 SMNVEV (reference sequence). Trimming removed 5 bases from V and 5 bases from J; junction bases left unmatched: 12. This chain's CDR3 is CASSGDSPSGRANVLTF. The CDR3 nucleotides read TGTGCCAGCAGTGGGGACAGCCCTTCTGGTAGGGCCAACGTCCTGACTTTC.